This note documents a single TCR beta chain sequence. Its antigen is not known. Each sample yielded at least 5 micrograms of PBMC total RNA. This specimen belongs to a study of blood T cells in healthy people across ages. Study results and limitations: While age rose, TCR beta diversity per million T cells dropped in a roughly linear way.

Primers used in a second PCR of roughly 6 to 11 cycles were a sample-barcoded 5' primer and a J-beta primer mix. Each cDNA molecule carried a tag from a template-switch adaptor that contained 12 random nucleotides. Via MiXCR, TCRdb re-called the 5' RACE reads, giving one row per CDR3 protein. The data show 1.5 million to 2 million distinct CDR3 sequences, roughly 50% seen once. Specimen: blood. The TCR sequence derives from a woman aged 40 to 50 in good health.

DNA for the CDR3: TGCAGTGCTAGTTTGGTCAGGAGCTACGAGCAGTACTTC. Translating gives CSASLVRSYEQYF. The V and J genes are TRBV20-1 and TRBJ2-5; the D is unclear. The J call may be wrong; the DNA end is better matched by TRBJ2-7. The V gene's germline CDR1 is DFQATT and CDR2 SNEGSKA (reference sequence). This CDR3 has 13 amino acids.